This T cell receptor beta chain derives from a study of identical twins. Study-level findings and limits: Modeled out-of-frame TCR alpha sharing in monozygotic twins fell below observed levels.

TCRdb re-analysed the 5' RACE reads in MiXCR, keeping a single row per CDR3 protein. This sample carries 450,000 to 650,000 distinct CDR3 sequences, roughly 9.9% of them seen once, and the ten largest clones take approximately 3%. CDR1 and CDR2 from the germline V gene are LGHNA and YSLEER. V dropped 0 bases and J dropped 5 bases, with 8 bases sitting between them. The CDR3 covers 13 residues. This clonotype was seen many times. Its antigen is unknown. These same records also appear under a second study, on yellow fever vaccine responses in identical twins. Per that paper: Vaccine-induced T cell responses in twins were reportedly observed to appear partly convergent, partly personalized.

The sequenced sample consisted of PBMCs. The V gene is TRBV4-3, the J gene TRBJ2-7; a possible D gene is TRBD2 (5 bases). The sequence came from a woman between 18 and 30 years old in good health. CDR3 nucleotide sequence: TGCGCCAGCAGCCAAGATGAGGGAAACGAGCAGTACTTC. Translation gives CASSQDEGNEQYF.